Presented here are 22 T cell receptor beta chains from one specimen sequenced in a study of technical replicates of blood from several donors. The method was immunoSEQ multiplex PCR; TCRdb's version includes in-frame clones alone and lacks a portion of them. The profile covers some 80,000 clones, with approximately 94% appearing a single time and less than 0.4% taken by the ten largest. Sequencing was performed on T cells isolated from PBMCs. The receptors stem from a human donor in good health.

The CDR3 nucleotides read TGTGCCAGCAGCGTCGGTAGGACGGGGATCAATGAGCAGTTCTTC. It is translated as CASSVGRTGINEQFF. The V gene is TRBV9, the J gene TRBJ2-1, with D perhaps TRBD2 (5 bases). Per the germline V gene, CDR1 is SGDLS and CDR2 is YYNGEE. Trimming removed 2 bases from V and 6 bases from J, with 15 bases in between. There are 15 residues in the CDR3.

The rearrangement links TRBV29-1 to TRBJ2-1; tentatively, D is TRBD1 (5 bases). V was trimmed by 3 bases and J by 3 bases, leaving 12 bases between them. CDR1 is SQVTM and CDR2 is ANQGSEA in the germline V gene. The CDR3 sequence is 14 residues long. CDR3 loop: CSVDTGHLYNEQFF. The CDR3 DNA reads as TGCAGCGTTGACACTGGACACCTCTACAATGAGCAGTTCTTC.

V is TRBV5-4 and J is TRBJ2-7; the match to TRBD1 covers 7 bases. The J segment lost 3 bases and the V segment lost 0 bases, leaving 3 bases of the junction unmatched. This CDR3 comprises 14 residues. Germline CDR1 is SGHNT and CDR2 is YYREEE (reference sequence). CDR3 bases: TGTGCCAGCAGCTTGGTGGGACAGAACTACGAGCAGTACTTC. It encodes CASSLVGQNYEQYF.

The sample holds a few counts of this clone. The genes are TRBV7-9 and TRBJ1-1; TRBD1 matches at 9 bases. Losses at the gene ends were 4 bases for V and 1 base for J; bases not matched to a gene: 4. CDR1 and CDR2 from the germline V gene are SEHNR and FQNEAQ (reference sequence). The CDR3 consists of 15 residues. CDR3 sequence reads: CASSSTGGRNTEAFF. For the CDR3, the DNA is TGTGCCAGCAGCTCGACAGGGGGAAGGAACACTGAAGCTTTCTTT.

CDR3 residues: CASRLTGVVNTEAFF. The CDR3 DNA follows: TGTGCCAGCAGATTGACAGGGGTGGTGAACACTGAAGCTTTCTTT. J is TRBJ1-1 and V is TRBV2; TRBD1 agrees at 8 bases. Germline CDR1 and CDR2: SNHLY and FYNNEI. V was clipped by 6 bases and J by 0 bases; unmatched bases: 6. This CDR3 comprises 15 residues.

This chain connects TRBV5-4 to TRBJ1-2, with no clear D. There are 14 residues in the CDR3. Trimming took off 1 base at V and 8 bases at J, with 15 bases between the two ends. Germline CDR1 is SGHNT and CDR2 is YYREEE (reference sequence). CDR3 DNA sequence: TGTGCCAGCAGCTTGTTGGAAGGCGCGGGGGGCTACACCTTC. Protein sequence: CASSLLEGAGGYTF.

DNA for the CDR3: TGTGCCAGCAGTCCCACAGGGTACTACAATGAGCAGTTCTTC. This codes for CASSPTGYYNEQFF. V usage is TRBV27 and J usage is TRBJ2-1, with a possible D match to TRBD1 (6 bases). Trimming pared 5 bases from V and 3 bases from J, leaving 11 bases between. The CDR3 has 14 residues. Germline V gives CDR1 MNHEY, CDR2 SMNVEV (reference sequence).

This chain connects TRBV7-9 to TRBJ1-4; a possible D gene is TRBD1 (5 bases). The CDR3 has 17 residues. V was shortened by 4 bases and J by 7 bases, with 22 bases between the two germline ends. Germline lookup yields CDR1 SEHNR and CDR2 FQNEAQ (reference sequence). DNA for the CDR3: TGTGCCAGCAGCTCAAGCCAGGCAGGGCGAAGGAGTGAAAAACTGTTTTTT. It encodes CASSSSQAGRRSEKLFF.

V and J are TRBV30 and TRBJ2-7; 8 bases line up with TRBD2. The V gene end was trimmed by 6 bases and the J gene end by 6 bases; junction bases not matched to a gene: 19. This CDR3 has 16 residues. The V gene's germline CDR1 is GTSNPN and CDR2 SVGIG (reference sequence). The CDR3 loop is CACHGKRETELLEQYF. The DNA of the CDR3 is TGTGCCTGCCACGGGAAGCGGGAGACGGAACTGCTCGAGCAGTACTTC.

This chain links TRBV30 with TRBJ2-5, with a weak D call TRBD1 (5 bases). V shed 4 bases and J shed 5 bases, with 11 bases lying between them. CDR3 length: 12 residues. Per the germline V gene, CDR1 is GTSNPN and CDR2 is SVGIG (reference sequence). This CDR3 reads CAWTGYGETQYF. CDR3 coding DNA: TGTGCCTGGACAGGGTACGGGGAGACCCAGTACTTC.

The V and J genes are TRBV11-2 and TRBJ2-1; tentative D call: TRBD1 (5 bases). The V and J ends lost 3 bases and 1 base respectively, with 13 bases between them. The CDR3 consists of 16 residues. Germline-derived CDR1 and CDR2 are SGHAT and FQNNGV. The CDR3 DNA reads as TGTGCCAGCAGCTTTTCCAGGGATATATCCTACAATGAGCAGTTCTTC. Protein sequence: CASSFSRDISYNEQFF.

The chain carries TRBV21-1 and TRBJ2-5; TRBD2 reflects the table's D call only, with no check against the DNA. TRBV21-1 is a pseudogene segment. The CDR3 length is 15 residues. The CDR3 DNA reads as TGTGCCAGCAGCGATCGCGGGAGGGCAGGGGAGACCCAGTACTTC. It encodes CASSDRGRAGETQYF.

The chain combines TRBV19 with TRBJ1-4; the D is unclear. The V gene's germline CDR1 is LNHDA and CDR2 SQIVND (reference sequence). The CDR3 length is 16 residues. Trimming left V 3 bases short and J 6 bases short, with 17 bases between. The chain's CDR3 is CASSIRWADYDEKLFF. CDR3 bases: TGTGCCAGTAGTATCCGCTGGGCAGACTATGATGAAAAACTGTTTTTT. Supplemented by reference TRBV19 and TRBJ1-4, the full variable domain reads DGGITQSPKYLFRKEGQNVTLSCEQNLNHDAMYWYRQDPGQGLRLIYYSQIVNDFQKGDIAEGYSVSREKKESFPLTVTSAQKNPTAFYLCASSIRWADYDEKLFFGSGTQLSVL.

CDR3 sequence (DNA): TGTGCCAGCAGCGTACTAGCGGGAGCCTATACAGATACGCAGTATTTT. Translation: CASSVLAGAYTDTQYF. The chain recombines TRBV9 with TRBJ2-3, with 10 bases fitting TRBD2. The germline CDR1 and CDR2 sequences are SGDLS and YYNGEE. The CDR3 runs 16 residues. J lost 3 bases, V lost 1 base, and 5 bases had no gene match.

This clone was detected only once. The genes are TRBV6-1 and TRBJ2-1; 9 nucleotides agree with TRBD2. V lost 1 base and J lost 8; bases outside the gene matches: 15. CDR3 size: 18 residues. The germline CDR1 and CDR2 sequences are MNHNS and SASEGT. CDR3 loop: CASSEVPSLREGLDEQFF. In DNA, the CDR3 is TGTGCCAGCAGTGAAGTACCGAGTTTGCGGGAGGGCCTAGATGAGCAGTTCTTC.

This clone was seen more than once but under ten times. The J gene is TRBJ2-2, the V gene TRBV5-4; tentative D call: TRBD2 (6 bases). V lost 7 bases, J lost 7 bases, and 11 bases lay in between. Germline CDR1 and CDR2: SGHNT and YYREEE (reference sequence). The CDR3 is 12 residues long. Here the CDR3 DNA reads TGTGCCAGCGAGCAGGGAGGCGGGGAGCTGTTTTTT. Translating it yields CASEQGGGELFF.

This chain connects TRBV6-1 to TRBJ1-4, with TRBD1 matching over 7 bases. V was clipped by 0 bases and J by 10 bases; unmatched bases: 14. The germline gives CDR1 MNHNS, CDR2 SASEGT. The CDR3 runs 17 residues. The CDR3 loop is CASSEAFQGGLPGKLFF. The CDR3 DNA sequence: TGTGCCAGCAGTGAAGCGTTCCAGGGGGGTCTGCCCGGAAAACTGTTTTTT.

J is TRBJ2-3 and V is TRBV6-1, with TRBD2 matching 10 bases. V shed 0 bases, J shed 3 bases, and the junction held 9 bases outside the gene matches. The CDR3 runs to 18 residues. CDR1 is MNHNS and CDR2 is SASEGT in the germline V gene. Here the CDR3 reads CASSEAVFTSGTTDTQYF. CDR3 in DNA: TGTGCCAGCAGTGAAGCGGTCTTCACTAGCGGGACAACAGATACGCAGTATTTT.

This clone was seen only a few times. The CDR3 nucleotides are TGTGCCAGCAGTGTAATGAACACTGAAGCTTTCTTT. Encoded protein: CASSVMNTEAFF. The chain combines TRBV2 with TRBJ1-1, with D uncertain. Germline V lookup: CDR1 SNHLY, CDR2 FYNNEI. The CDR3 is made up of 12 amino acids. The V end lost 4 bases, the J end lost 0 bases, and 3 bases lay between the germline ends.

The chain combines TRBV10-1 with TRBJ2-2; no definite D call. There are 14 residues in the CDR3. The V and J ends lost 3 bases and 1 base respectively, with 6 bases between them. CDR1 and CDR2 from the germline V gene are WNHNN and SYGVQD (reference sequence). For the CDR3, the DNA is TGCGCCAGCAGTGACCCAGGGAACACCGGGGAGCTGTTTTTT. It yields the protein CASSDPGNTGELFF.

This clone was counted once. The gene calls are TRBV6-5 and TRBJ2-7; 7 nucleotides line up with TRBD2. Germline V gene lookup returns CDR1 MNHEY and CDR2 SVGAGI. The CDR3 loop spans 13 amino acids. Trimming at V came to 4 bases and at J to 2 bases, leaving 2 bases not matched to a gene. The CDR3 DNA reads TGTGCCAGCAGTTTCGGACTAGCCTACGAGCAGTACTTC. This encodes CASSFGLAYEQYF.

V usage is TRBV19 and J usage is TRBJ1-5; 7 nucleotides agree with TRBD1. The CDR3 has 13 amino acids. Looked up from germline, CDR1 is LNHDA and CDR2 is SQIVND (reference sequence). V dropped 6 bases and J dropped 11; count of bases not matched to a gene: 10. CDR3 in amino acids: CASSIRNRGAQHF. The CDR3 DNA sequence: TGTGCCAGTAGCATTAGAAACAGGGGAGCCCAGCATTTT.